This T cell receptor (beta chain) was obtained from a study of blood T cell repertoires in COVID-19. Across the study: Both acute and convalescent COVID-19 samples were obtained from the United States, Italy and Spain.

As originally analysed: Nucleated cell counts were estimated from reference gene primer amplification. Method: immunoSEQ multiplex PCR; TCRdb's copy keeps in-frame clones and lacks some. Clone size and the V and J calls come from that table; the DNA yielded D and trimming. The sample holds 130,000 to 150,000 clones, more than 80% seen once. This CDR3 is 15 amino acids long. Per germline, CDR1 MNHEY and CDR2 SVGAGI. V was shortened by 7 bases and J by 1 base, with 15 bases between the two germline ends. The sequenced sample was peripheral blood. The TCR was taken from a human donor in a cohort sampled during active COVID-19. This chain uses TRBV6-5 with TRBJ2-3; weak D call: TRBD1 (6 bases). The CDR3 is CASTLQGGGTDTQYF. CDR3 nucleotide sequence: TGTGCCAGCACCTTACAGGGTGGAGGCACAGATACGCAGTATTTT.